Below, 6 T cell receptor beta chains from the same sample are listed, as sequenced in a study of blood T cell repertoires in COVID-19. Clones were sequenced by immunoSEQ multiplex PCR, and TCRdb holds only the in-frame ones, with some missing. Of roughly 190,000 clones in the sample, roughly 87% were seen once. Sequenced sample: peripheral blood. These TCRs come from a woman aged 40 to 49 with acute or convalescent COVID-19.

The V and J genes are TRBV28 and TRBJ1-1, with TRBD1 as a possible D gene (5 bases). The length of the CDR3 is 16 residues. Germline loops: CDR1 MDHEN, CDR2 SYDVKM. V lost 4 bases and J lost 4, with 19 bases in between. The CDR3: CASSSTWGVGSTEAFF. The CDR3 nucleotides are TGTGCCAGCAGTTCTACTTGGGGGGTTGGCAGCACTGAAGCTTTCTTT.

V and J are TRBV15 and TRBJ2-1; TRBD1 matches 7 bases. The V and J ends lost 5 bases and 1 base, in that order; junction bases with no gene match: 2. In germline, CDR1 is LNHNV, CDR2 YYDKDF (reference sequence). There are 14 residues in the CDR3. The DNA for the CDR3 is TGTGCCACCAGCTGGGACAGTTCCTACAATGAGCAGTTCTTC. This gives the protein CATSWDSSYNEQFF. Full variable domain (outside the CDR3, taken from reference TRBV15 and TRBJ2-1): DAMVIQNPRYQVTQFGKPVTLSCSQTLNHNVMYWYQQKSSQAPKLLFHYYDKDFNNEADTPDNFQSRRPNTSFCFLDIRSPGLGDTAMYLCATSWDSSYNEQFFGPGTRLTVL.

The CDR3 region is CASSRRSRGPSNQPQHF. In DNA form, the CDR3 reads TGCGCCAGCAGTCGACGAAGCAGGGGACCGAGCAATCAGCCCCAGCATTTT. The genes are TRBV23-1 and TRBJ1-5; tentative D call: TRBD1 (6 bases). TRBV23-1 is an ORF for which the function is uncertain. Trimming shortened V by 4 bases and J by 1 base, and 17 bases separated the two germline ends. This CDR3 has 17 residues.

This clone has only a few counts. The chain recombines TRBV27 with TRBJ1-2; a possible D gene is TRBD1 (6 bases). The germline V and J ends were trimmed by 5 bases and 5 bases, with 21 bases remaining between them. Germline CDR1 and CDR2: MNHEY and SMNVEV (reference sequence). CDR3 size: 16 residues. CDR3 DNA: TGTGCCAGCAGTCTAACAGGGTTTATCTCTCCTTATGGCTACACCTTC. Protein: CASSLTGFISPYGYTF.

The chain is built from TRBV12-3 or TRBV12-4 and TRBJ1-2; no firm D call. The CDR3 covers 12 residues. Trimming took 6 bases from V and 5 from J, leaving 10 bases between them. The CDR3 nucleotides are TGTGCCAGCAGCTTCCCCCTTTATGGCTACACCTTC. It codes for CASSFPLYGYTF.

J is TRBJ1-5 and V is TRBV19; 11 positions match TRBD1. The CDR3 is made up of 18 amino acids. V shed 4 bases and J 4 bases; nucleotides not matched to a gene: 12. Germline values: CDR1 LNHDA, CDR2 SQIVND (reference sequence). As DNA, the CDR3 is TGTGCCAGTAGTAGTTTTGGGACAGGGGGTCGGAAGAATCAGCCCCAGCATTTT. Residues: CASSSFGTGGRKNQPQHF. Based on the CDR3 plus reference TRBV19 and TRBJ1-5, the full variable domain is DGGITQSPKYLFRKEGQNVTLSCEQNLNHDAMYWYRQDPGQGLRLIYYSQIVNDFQKGDIAEGYSVSREKKESFPLTVTSAQKNPTAFYLCASSSFGTGGRKNQPQHFGDGTRLSIL.